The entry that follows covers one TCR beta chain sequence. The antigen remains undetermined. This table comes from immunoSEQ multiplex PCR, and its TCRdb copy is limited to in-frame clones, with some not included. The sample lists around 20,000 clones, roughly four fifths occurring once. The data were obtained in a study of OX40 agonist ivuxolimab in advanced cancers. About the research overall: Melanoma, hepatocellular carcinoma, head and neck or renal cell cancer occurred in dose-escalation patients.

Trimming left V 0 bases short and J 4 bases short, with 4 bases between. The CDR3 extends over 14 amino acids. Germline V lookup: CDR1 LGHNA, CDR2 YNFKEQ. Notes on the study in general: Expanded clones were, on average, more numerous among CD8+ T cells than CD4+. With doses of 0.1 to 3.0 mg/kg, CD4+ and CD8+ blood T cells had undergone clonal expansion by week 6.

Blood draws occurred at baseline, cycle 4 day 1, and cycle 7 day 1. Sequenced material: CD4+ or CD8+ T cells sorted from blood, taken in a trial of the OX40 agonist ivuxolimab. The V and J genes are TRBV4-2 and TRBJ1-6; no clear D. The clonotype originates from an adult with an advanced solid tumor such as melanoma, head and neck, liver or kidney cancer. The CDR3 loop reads CASSQDLYNSPLHF. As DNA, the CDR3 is TGTGCCAGCAGCCAAGACCTTTATAATTCACCCCTCCACTTT.